The rows below give T cell receptor beta chains drawn from one sample of a study of blood T cell repertoires in COVID-19. The assay was immunoSEQ multiplex PCR, and TCRdb's table has in-frame clones only and misses some. Among tens of thousands of clones listed, around four fifths were seen once. The sequencing sample was made of peripheral blood. All receptors come from a human donor in a cohort sampled during active COVID-19. Each CDR3 is given with its conserved first and last residue. The D gene is left open where the match is weak. Size values are once, few and many counts, or a class for expanded clones, and some rows have none.

>NA|TRBJ1-3|TRBV9|NA
CASSVEAAGVGNTIYF
TGTGCCAGCAGCGTAGAGGCGGCAGGGGTGGGAAACACCATATATTTT
>TRBD1|TRBJ1-1|TRBV28|NA
CAGRTGVGEAFF
TGTGCCGGACGAACAGGGGTGGGTGAAGCTTTCTTT
>TRBD2|TRBJ2-2|TRBV19|NA
CASWRGTSPNTGELFF
TGTGCCAGTTGGCGGGGGACTAGCCCAAACACCGGGGAGCTGTTTTTT
>NA|TRBJ2-1|TRBV12-3/TRBV12-4|NA
CASSFGKEQFF
TGTGCCAGCAGTTTCGGTAAAGAGCAGTTCTTC
>TRBD2|TRBJ2-7|TRBV5-1|NA
CASSRTGREGDEQYF
TGCGCCAGCAGCCGAACAGGTCGGGAGGGCGACGAGCAGTACTTC
>NA|TRBJ2-7|TRBV7-2|NA
CASSAGPRSSYEQYF
TGTGCCAGCAGCGCGGGACCCAGGAGCTCCTACGAGCAGTACTTC
>NA|TRBJ2-2|TRBV4-3|NA
CASSQEPGMDTGELFF
TGCGCCAGCAGCCAAGAGCCAGGGATGGACACCGGGGAGCTGTTTTTT
>NA|TRBJ1-3|TRBV15|NA
CATSRGRGSGNTIYF
TGTGCCACCAGCAGGGGCCGGGGGTCTGGAAACACCATATATTTT
>TRBD1|TRBJ2-5|TRBV2|NA
CASSRSPGQGTQYF
TGTGCCAGCAGTCGTAGTCCGGGACAGGGGACCCAGTACTTC
>NA|TRBJ2-7|TRBV6-5|NA
CASSYGRGPYEQYF
TGTGCCAGCAGTTACGGCAGGGGACCCTACGAGCAGTACTTC
>NA|TRBJ1-5|TRBV28|many
CASSFHYSNQPQHF
TGTGCCAGCAGTTTCCACTATAGCAATCAGCCCCAGCATTTT
>NA|TRBJ2-3|TRBV24-1|once
CATSDREDTQYF
TGTGCCACCAGTGATCGGGAGGATACGCAGTATTTT
>TRBD1|TRBJ1-5|TRBV7-2|NA
CASSERTGVYQPQHF
TGTGCCAGCAGCGAGCGGACAGGGGTCTATCAGCCCCAGCATTTT
>TRBD2|TRBJ2-7|TRBV9|NA
CASSVGPSGGEQYF
TGTGCCAGCAGCGTGGGACCCAGCGGGGGCGAGCAGTACTTC
>NA|TRBJ2-1|TRBV5-1|NA
CASSLGQSSYNEQFF
TGCGCCAGCAGCTTGGGACAGAGCTCCTACAATGAGCAGTTCTTC
>TRBD2|TRBJ2-5|TRBV5-1|NA
CASSLRGGPQETQYF
TGCGCCAGCAGCTTGCGGGGGGGCCCACAAGAGACCCAGTACTTC
>NA|TRBJ2-1|TRBV2|NA
CASSDAGPYNEQFF
TGTGCCAGCAGTGATGCGGGGCCATACAATGAGCAGTTCTTC
>TRBD1|TRBJ2-7|TRBV2|NA
CASSQEGTATYEQYF
TGTGCCAGCAGCCAAGAGGGGACAGCAACCTACGAGCAGTACTTC
>NA|TRBJ2-7|TRBV2|NA
CASRGGNSYEQYF
TGTGCCAGCAGGGGCGGGAATTCCTACGAGCAGTACTTC
>NA|TRBJ1-2|TRBV7-8|NA
CASSPGGGRTNYGYTF
TGTGCCAGCAGCCCGGGGGGAGGCAGGACGAACTATGGCTACACCTTC
>NA|TRBJ1-1|TRBV12-3/TRBV12-4|NA
CASSFSGSTEAFF
TGTGCCAGCAGTTTTAGTGGGAGTACTGAAGCTTTCTTT
>NA|TRBJ2-2|TRBV7-2|NA
CASSTDGTPYTGELFF
TGTGCCAGCAGCACTGACGGGACACCATACACCGGGGAGCTGTTTTTT
>NA|TRBJ2-7|TRBV2|few
CASSVEGLEQYF
TGTGCCAGCAGCGTGGAGGGTCTCGAGCAGTACTTC
>NA|TRBJ1-1|TRBV28|few
CASSPSPVWAFF
TGTGCCAGCAGTCCCTCCCCGGTTTGGGCTTTCTTT
>NA|TRBJ1-5|TRBV19|once
CASSLKGEQPQHF
TGTGCCAGTAGTCTCAAGGGAGAACAGCCCCAGCATTTT
>NA|TRBJ2-3|TRBV10-1|NA
CASSEYGLSTDTQYF
TGCGCCAGCAGTGAGTACGGACTCAGCACAGATACGCAGTATTTT
>TRBD1|TRBJ1-1|TRBV19|NA
CASSTDRMNTEAFF
TGTGCCAGTAGTACGGACAGGATGAACACTGAAGCTTTCTTT
>TRBD1|TRBJ2-5|TRBV2|NA
CASSEAADRGLQETQYF
TGTGCCAGCAGTGAAGCGGCGGACAGGGGGCTCCAAGAGACCCAGTACTTC
>NA|TRBJ2-7|TRBV18|few
CASSRGTDSGYEQYF
TGTGCCAGCTCCCGCGGGACGGACTCGGGCTACGAGCAGTACTTC
>NA|TRBJ2-1|TRBV3-1/TRBV3-2|NA
CASSQGAGAYNEQFF
TGTGCCAGCAGCCAAGGTGCGGGGGCTTACAATGAGCAGTTCTTC
>TRBD1|TRBJ1-5|TRBV7-2|NA
CASSSLSTGTNQPQHF
TGTGCCAGCAGCTCCCTATCGACAGGGACCAATCAGCCCCAGCATTTT
>NA|TRBJ2-5|TRBV11-2|NA
CASSLVVRPQETQYF
TGTGCCAGCAGCTTAGTAGTCAGGCCCCAAGAGACCCAGTACTTC
>NA|TRBJ2-3|TRBV7-2|NA
CASSLEGGPDTQYF
TGTGCCAGCAGCTTAGAGGGAGGACCAGATACGCAGTATTTT
>NA|TRBJ1-6|TRBV27|NA
CASRLGGFSYNSPLHF
TGTGCCAGCAGACTCGGGGGTTTCTCCTATAATTCACCCCTCCACTTT
>TRBD2|TRBJ2-3|TRBV18|NA
CASSPPAGGGPDTQYF
TGTGCCAGCTCACCACCGGCGGGAGGGGGCCCAGATACGCAGTATTTT
>NA|TRBJ1-4|TRBV7-9|NA
CASSLSGGGSYEKLFF
TGTGCCAGCAGCTTAAGTGGGGGCGGCAGTTATGAAAAACTGTTTTTT
>NA|TRBJ2-6|TRBV19|NA
CASSRGLSASGANVLTF
TGTGCCAGTAGTAGGGGACTCTCAGCCTCTGGGGCCAACGTCCTGACTTTC
>NA|TRBJ1-1|TRBV6-5|many
CASRRETGSRAEAFF
TGTGCCAGCAGAAGGGAGACTGGGAGCCGCGCTGAAGCTTTCTTT
>TRBD2|TRBJ2-3|TRBV4-2|NA
CASSQDRLAGGSTDTQYF
TGTGCCAGCAGCCAAGATCGGCTAGCGGGAGGGAGCACAGATACGCAGTATTTT
>TRBD2|TRBJ2-7|TRBV11-3|NA
CASSLEAGEPYEQYF
TGTGCCAGCAGCTTAGAAGCGGGGGAACCCTACGAGCAGTACTTC
>NA|TRBJ2-7|TRBV4-2|NA
CASSQQTESYEQYF
TGTGCCAGCAGCCAACAAACAGAATCTTACGAGCAGTACTTC
>TRBD1|TRBJ1-5|TRBV3-1/TRBV3-2|NA
CASSSGTGTNQPQHF
TGTGCCAGCAGCTCCGGGACAGGGACTAATCAGCCCCAGCATTTT
>NA|TRBJ1-2|TRBV3-1/TRBV3-2|NA
CASSPSPGGYTF
TGTGCCAGCAGCCCCTCGCCGGGTGGCTACACCTTC